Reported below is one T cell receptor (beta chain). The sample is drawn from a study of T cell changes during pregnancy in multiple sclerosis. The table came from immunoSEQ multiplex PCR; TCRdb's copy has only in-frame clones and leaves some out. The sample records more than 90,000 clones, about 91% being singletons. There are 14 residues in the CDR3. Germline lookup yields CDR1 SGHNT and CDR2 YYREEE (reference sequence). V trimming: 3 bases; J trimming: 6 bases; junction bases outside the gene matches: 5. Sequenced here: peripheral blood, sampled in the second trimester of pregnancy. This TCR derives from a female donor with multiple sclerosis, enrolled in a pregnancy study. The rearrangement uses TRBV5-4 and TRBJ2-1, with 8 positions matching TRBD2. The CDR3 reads CASSWAGLVNEQFF. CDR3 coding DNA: TGTGCCAGCAGCTGGGCGGGACTAGTCAATGAGCAGTTCTTC.